This T cell receptor beta chain was observed in a study of OX40 agonist ivuxolimab in advanced cancers. Study-wide context: At doses from 0.01 to 10 mg/kg, patients were given intravenous ivuxolimab every 2 weeks. Study results and limitations: Among the lowest peripheral clonal expansion occurred in 0.1-3.0 mg/kg partial responders. Some patients who did not respond also had low normalized T-cell clonal expansion. At 0.1 to 3.0 mg/kg, clonal expansion of CD4+ and CD8+ blood T cells had occurred by week 6.

Concerning this clone itself: Its target is unknown.

Sequencing was performed with immunoSEQ multiplex PCR; in TCRdb, only in-frame clones are kept and a portion is missing. Of about 35,000 clones listed, 84% are singletons. The TCR comes from an adult with an advanced solid tumor such as melanoma, head and neck, liver or kidney cancer. Specimen: CD4+ or CD8+ T cells sorted from blood, collected in a trial of the OX40 agonist ivuxolimab.

The CDR3 DNA follows: TGTGCCAGCAGAACAGACAGCAGCTACGAGCAGTACTTC. This sequence encodes CASRTDSSYEQYF. The V and J genes are TRBV11-2 and TRBJ2-7; TRBD1 is a possible D gene (5 bases). Looked up from germline, CDR1 is SGHAT and CDR2 is FQNNGV. Trimming shortened V by 6 bases and J by 3 bases, and 12 bases separated the two germline ends. This CDR3 region has 13 residues.